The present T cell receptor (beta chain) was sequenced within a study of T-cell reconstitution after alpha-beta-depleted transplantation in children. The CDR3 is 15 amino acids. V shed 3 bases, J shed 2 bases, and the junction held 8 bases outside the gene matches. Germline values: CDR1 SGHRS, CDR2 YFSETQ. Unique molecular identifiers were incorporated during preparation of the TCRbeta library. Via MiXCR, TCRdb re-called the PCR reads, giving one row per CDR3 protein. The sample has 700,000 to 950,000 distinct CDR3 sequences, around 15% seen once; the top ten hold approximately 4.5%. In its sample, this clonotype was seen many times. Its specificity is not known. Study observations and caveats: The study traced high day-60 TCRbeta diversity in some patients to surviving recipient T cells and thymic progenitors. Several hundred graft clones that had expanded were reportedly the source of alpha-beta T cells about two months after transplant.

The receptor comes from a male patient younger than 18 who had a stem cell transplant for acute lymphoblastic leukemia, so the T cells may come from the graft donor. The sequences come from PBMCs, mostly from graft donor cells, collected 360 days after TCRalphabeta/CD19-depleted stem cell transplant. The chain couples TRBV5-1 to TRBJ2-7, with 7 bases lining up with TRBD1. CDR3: CASSSGTVLAYEQYF. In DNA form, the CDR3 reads TGCGCCAGCAGCTCCGGGACAGTACTTGCCTACGAGCAGTACTTC. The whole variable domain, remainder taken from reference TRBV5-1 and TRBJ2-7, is KAGVTQTPRYLIKTRGQQVTLSCSPISGHRSVSWYQQTPGQGLQFLFEYFSETQRNKGNFPGRFSGRQFSNSRSEMNVSTLELGDSALYLCASSSGTVLAYEQYFGPGTRLTVT.